Described below is a single T cell receptor (beta chain) sequence and its context. Its specificity is not known. The table came from immunoSEQ multiplex PCR; TCRdb's copy has only in-frame clones and leaves some out. The table lists tens of thousands of clones, roughly 84% of them singletons, with over 40% in the top ten. The data belong to a study of Ad26.COV2.S vaccination and SARS-CoV-2 variants. General study results and limits: Total T cell responses, in the TCR breadth and depth analyses, may have been underestimated. Non-spike TCR breadth showed similarity between vaccine and placebo recipients. Greater spike-specific TCR breadth was seen in vaccine recipients than in placebo recipients. Substantial post-vaccination breadth of spike-specific CD8+ and CD4+ T cell responses was reported.

Germline values: CDR1 WSHSY, CDR2 SAAADI. The V gene end was trimmed by 8 bases and the J gene end by 0 bases; junction bases not matched to a gene: 13. This CDR3 spans 16 amino acids. V and J are TRBV10-2 and TRBJ2-7, with 7 bases identical to TRBD2. The sequence derives from a human donor who had recovered from COVID-19. The material was peripheral blood, obtained after recovery from COVID-19. CDR3 residues: CASAILSGVFSYEQYF. CDR3 coding DNA: TGCGCCAGCGCCATTTTAAGCGGGGTCTTCTCCTACGAGCAGTACTTC.